Below, 18 T cell receptor beta chains from the same sample are listed, as sequenced in a study of neoadjuvant anti-PD-1 for oral cavity cancer. The protocol was immunoSEQ multiplex PCR, while the TCRdb copy is restricted to in-frame clones and leaves out a portion. The data hold tens of thousands of clones, with approximately 79% observed a single time. The starting material was PBMCs, obtained before nivolumab (anti-PD-1) treatment. The receptor set was obtained from a person aged 35-80 years with oral cavity squamous cell carcinoma.

This rearrangement joins TRBV5-1 to TRBJ2-3, with 10 bases fitting TRBD2. Germline loops: CDR1 SGHRS, CDR2 YFSETQ. This CDR3 contains 18 residues. Losses at the gene ends were 2 bases for V and 0 bases for J; bases not matched to a gene: 9. CDR3 sequence reads: CASSFGSLAGASTDTQYF. CDR3 sequence (DNA): TGCGCCAGCAGCTTCGGCTCCCTAGCGGGAGCTAGCACAGATACGCAGTATTTT. The complete variable domain, with remaining parts taken from reference TRBV5-1 and TRBJ2-3, reads KAGVTQTPRYLIKTRGQQVTLSCSPISGHRSVSWYQQTPGQGLQFLFEYFSETQRNKGNFPGRFSGRQFSNSRSEMNVSTLELGDSALYLCASSFGSLAGASTDTQYFGPGTRLTVL.

J is TRBJ2-1 and V is TRBV5-1; D is possibly TRBD2 (6 bases). The CDR3 is 15 residues long. V dropped 0 bases and J dropped 4 bases, with 11 bases sitting between them. CDR1 and CDR2 from the germline V gene are SGHRS and YFSETQ. For the CDR3, the DNA is TGCGCCAGCAGCTTGGCCGGCGGGGTATACAATGAGCAGTTCTTC. Protein sequence: CASSLAGGVYNEQFF.

This clone counts as medium-sized (0.01 to 0.1%). This chain connects TRBV6-1 to TRBJ1-2, with TRBD1 matching 7 bases. Germline loops: CDR1 MNHNS, CDR2 SASEGT. This CDR3 is 13 amino acids long. Losses at the gene ends were 4 bases for V and 8 bases for J; bases not matched to a gene: 7. For the CDR3, the DNA is TGTGCCAGCAGTGCCCAGACAGGGTGGGGCTACACCTTC. This gives the protein CASSAQTGWGYTF.

The chain is built from TRBV7-8 and TRBJ2-1; D may match TRBD1 or TRBD2 (7 bases each). This CDR3 comprises 14 residues. V gave up 2 bases and J gave up 9 bases, with 14 bases separating them. Germline CDR1 is SGHVS and CDR2 is FQNEAQ. Written as DNA, the CDR3 is TGTGCCAGCAGCTTAATAGGGGGCGGGGGTGAGCAGTTCTTC. Its protein is CASSLIGGGGEQFF.

Notes on this clone: This sample also contains other DNA sequences that code for the same CDR3. V and J are TRBV2 and TRBJ1-5, with D possibly TRBD1 on 5 matching bases. This CDR3 is 15 amino acids long. V was cut by 4 bases and J by 6 bases, with 16 bases left in between. Germline CDR1 is SNHLY and CDR2 is FYNNEI. CDR3 nucleotides: TGTGCCAGCAGTGTTCAGGGCCTGGGAGGTCAGCCCCAGCATTTT. It specifies CASSVQGLGGQPQHF. Based on the CDR3 plus reference TRBV2 and TRBJ1-5, the full variable domain is EPEVTQTPSHQVTQMGQEVILRCVPISNHLYFYWYRQILGQKVEFLVSFYNNEISEKSEIFDDQFSVERPDGSNFTLKIRSTKLEDSAMYFCASSVQGLGGQPQHFGDGTRLSIL.

This clone showed up just once. The genes are TRBV5-4 and TRBJ2-7; 10 positions match TRBD1. Looked up from germline, CDR1 is SGHNT and CDR2 is YYREEE (reference sequence). Trimming cost V 0 bases and J 1 base; bases outside gene matches: 1. The CDR3 has 15 residues. This CDR3 reads CASSLGGQGSYEQYF. Here the CDR3 DNA reads TGTGCCAGCAGCTTGGGGGGACAGGGGTCCTACGAGCAGTACTTC.

A note on this clone: Relative to the germline gene, one junction end is altered; a read error may explain this. V and J are TRBV6-1 and TRBJ2-7; TRBD2 might be the D (5 bases). CDR3 length equals 16 residues. The germline V gene encodes CDR1 MNHNS and CDR2 SASEGT. CDR3 residues: CASREATSSASYEQYF. The CDR3 DNA reads TGTGCCAGCAGGGAAGCTACTAGTTCGGCGTCCTACGAGCAGTACTTC.

This clone was recorded a few times. The chain is built from TRBV18 and TRBJ1-4; a weak D match, TRBD1 (5 bases). CDR3 size: 12 residues. Per the germline V gene, CDR1 is KGHSH and CDR2 is LQKENI. V lost 5 bases, J lost 7 bases, and 8 bases lay in between. This CDR3 is CASSGGAEKLFF. The CDR3 bases are TGTGCCAGCTCAGGTGGGGCTGAAAAACTGTTTTTT.

The rearrangement joins TRBV5-1 to TRBJ2-2, with no clear D. Looked up from germline, CDR1 is SGHRS and CDR2 is YFSETQ. The V gene lost 2 bases and the J gene lost 5 bases, with 4 bases spanning the gap. There are 12 residues in the CDR3. In nucleotides, the CDR3 is TGCGCCAGCAGCTTTCCGACCGGGGAGCTGTTTTTT. The encoded protein is CASSFPTGELFF.

The rearrangement joins TRBV2 to TRBJ1-3, with TRBD1 as a possible D gene (6 bases). V dropped 0 bases and J dropped 2 bases, with 8 bases sitting between them. Germline lookup yields CDR1 SNHLY and CDR2 FYNNEI. This CDR3 contains 15 residues. The CDR3 bases are TGTGCCAGCAGTGAAGCGAGACAGGCTGGAAACACCATATATTTT. It translates to CASSEARQAGNTIYF.

V is TRBV5-1 and J is TRBJ2-3; a weak D match, TRBD2 (6 bases). The length of the CDR3 is 15 residues. Germline CDR1 SGHRS, CDR2 YFSETQ. Trimming cost V 0 bases and J 4 bases, with 12 bases left between them. The DNA of the CDR3 is TGCGCCAGCAGCTTGGGGGCGGGACCGTCAGATACGCAGTATTTT. As protein: CASSLGAGPSDTQYF.

Here the CDR3 reads CASSGDRAHNQPQHF. The CDR3 DNA follows: TGTGCCAGCAGCGGGGACAGGGCACACAATCAGCCCCAGCATTTT. The chain employs TRBV5-8 and TRBJ1-5; 9 bases are a match to TRBD1. The J segment lost 3 bases and the V segment lost 4 bases, leaving 5 bases of the junction unmatched. The CDR3 loop spans 15 amino acids. Germline-derived CDR1 and CDR2 are SGHTS and YDEGEE. Together with reference TRBV5-8 and TRBJ1-5, the CDR3 gives the full variable domain: EAGVTQSPTHLIKTRGQQATLRCSPISGHTSVYWYQQALGLGLQFLLWYDEGEERNRGNFPPRFSGRQFPNYSSELNVNALELEDSALYLCASSGDRAHNQPQHFGDGTRLSIL.

This clone was counted only a few times. V gene TRBV11-2 combines with J gene TRBJ1-2; no reliable D call. V was shortened by 5 bases and J by 8 bases, with 12 bases between the two germline ends. The CDR3 sequence is 12 residues long. The germline V gene encodes CDR1 SGHAT and CDR2 FQNNGV. CDR3 protein: CASSLGSWGYTF. The CDR3 coding sequence is TGTGCCAGCAGCCTTGGGTCATGGGGCTACACCTTC.

V and J are TRBV30 and TRBJ1-3, with D perhaps TRBD1 (5 bases). The V gene lost 4 bases and the J gene lost 0 bases, with 7 bases spanning the gap. From germline, CDR1 is GTSNPN and CDR2 SVGIG (reference sequence). The CDR3 is made up of 13 amino acids. The CDR3 coding sequence is TGTGCCTGGAATCAGGGCTCTGGAAACACCATATATTTT. Protein product: CAWNQGSGNTIYF.

The CDR3: CASSLPLAGNTEAFF. In DNA form, the CDR3 reads TGTGCCAGCAGCTTGCCTTTGGCGGGTAACACTGAAGCTTTCTTT. The chain recombines TRBV5-4 with TRBJ1-1; D unclear. V shed 1 base and J shed 2 bases, with 12 bases lying between them. This CDR3 contains 15 residues. Germline V gene sequence: CDR1 SGHNT, CDR2 YYREEE (reference sequence).

V is TRBV11-3 and J is TRBJ2-1, with a possible D match to TRBD1 (5 bases). The CDR3 has 13 amino acids. Trimming took off 3 bases at V and 9 bases at J, with 12 bases between the two ends. Germline V gives CDR1 SGHNT, CDR2 YENEEA. CDR3 residues: CASSFVSQGEQFF. Written as DNA, the CDR3 is TGTGCCAGCAGCTTTGTCAGCCAGGGTGAGCAGTTCTTC.

The chain links TRBV5-6 to TRBJ1-6, with TRBD1 matching 7 bases. V shed 4 bases and J 9 bases; nucleotides not matched to a gene: 10. The CDR3 covers 15 residues. The germline gives CDR1 SGHDT, CDR2 YYEEEE. The CDR3, as DNA: TGTGCCAGCAGCCCGTCGGACAGGCAAGGTTCACCCCTCCACTTT. Its protein is CASSPSDRQGSPLHF.

In this sample, this clone turned up once. CDR3 sequence reads: CASSPRQQTPHEQYF. The DNA of the CDR3 is TGTGCCAGCTCACCGCGGCAGCAAACGCCCCACGAGCAGTACTTC. This chain uses TRBV18 with TRBJ2-7; D gene unclear. CDR1 KGHSH and CDR2 LQKENI come from the germline V gene. V was pared by 3 bases and J by 5 bases, with 17 bases between. This CDR3 spans 15 amino acids.